This TCR beta chain was captured in a study of T cell responses to AZD1222 COVID-19 vaccine (dated by TCRdb to the early 2020s). Looking at the study overall: Because spike-specific TCR depth and breadth did not differ between the two schedules, AZD1222 recipients who got a second dose at roughly 4 weeks were pooled with those who got a second dose at roughly 12 weeks. TCR sequencing was performed for 230 to 250 trial participants, of whom some 200 were given two doses of AZD1222 and 26 were given two doses of MenACWY control vaccine. Trial participants were enrolled by age into 18-55, 56-69 and 70-plus year subgroups, with 148, 28 and 57 TCR-sequenced participants respectively.

The sample's time point label, in plain terms: baseline before first vaccination. Vaccinee samples were obtained from the UK trials COV001 and COV002, which included a single-blind randomized controlled phase 2/3 trial of AZD1222 (ChAdOx1 nCoV-19) in healthy adults. For TCRbeta chain sequencing, PBMC samples were collected from trial participants at day 0 and at day 28 after the second dose. CDR1 and CDR2 are read off the germline V gene as SGHAT and FQNNGV. Clipping removes 5 bases from V and 3 bases from J, with 10 as the unmatched junction base count. Counted from cysteine to phenylalanine, this CDR3 has 18 amino acids. Solely the CDR3 DNA is kept, with 54 bases framed from the first base. What the research found in general, with its limitations: Spike-specific TCR breadth and depth rose significantly after two AZD1222 doses compared with day 0 and with MenACWY recipients. Most participants were white British and females outnumbered males, and the authors suggested that clonal diversity may have been underestimated. Only five to seven AZD1222 recipients were SARS-CoV-2 seropositive at baseline, limiting conclusions about previously exposed vaccinees. Vaccine-associated CD4 TCRs spanned the whole spike protein, with dominant responses in regions 160-218 and 743-854. In the small 56-69-year group, the increase in depth fell short of significance, most likely because of low power. Reportedly, close to half of the unique spike-specific TCRs recognized epitopes lying outside the regions that are mutated in the B.1.351 and B.1.1.7 variants. Because no day 14 peak-response samples were available, repertoires were characterized only after the peak T cell response.

About this clone itself: No antigen is known for it. The sample holds no much larger clone one base away, and base qualities are not on file.

The CDR3 regions of human TCRbeta chains were analyzed by immunosequencing. On the study's bioinformatics: TCRs in the repertoires were matched against a reference library of SARS-CoV-2-specific TCRs that had been generated with the MIRA antigen-specificity platform. Breadth was defined as the fraction of unique TCRs that were SARS-CoV-2-associated. Depth was defined as the fraction of total T cells that were SARS-CoV-2-associated. Using the MIRA data, each spike-specific TCR was mapped to the spike region that the TCR reacts to and placed in a CD4 or CD8 class. Log10-transformed breadth and depth values were compared by one-way ANOVA with Sidak's multiple comparisons tests. Entries here come from immuneACCESS through TCRdb and include only in-frame sequences with V and J called. Some clones fail to appear in such tables; in the studies checked, an unresolved V gene covers under half of the shortfall, and the cause of the remainder is unknown. For V, J and clone size, that table is used; D and trimming come from the DNA. The sample includes 150,000 or so clones, with under 90% observed a single time. Of the sample, around 20% is held by the ten largest clones.

The specimen was peripheral blood, collected on day 0 of AZD1222 vaccination. The chain uses TRBV11-2 and TRBJ2-6, with TRBD1 matching 10 junction bases. The receptor's source is an adult in good health. The bases are TGTGCCAGCAGCCCGTCGGGGGGACAGGGGTTTGGGGCCAACGTCCTGACTTTC. It translates as CASSPSGGQGFGANVLTF.